Here is one TCR beta chain with its context. It has no known antigen specificity. Nothing much larger sits one base from this clone, and base qualities are not available. CDR1 and CDR2 were assigned from the germline V gene (reference sequence) as LNHDA and SQIVND. The CDR3 measures 13 amino acids from cysteine to phenylalanine. Only the CDR3 DNA is retained, 39 bases long and in frame from the first base. Between the V and J ends, shortened by 7 bases and 6 bases respectively, the junction contains 15 bases. Taken with the paper, the label for time point translates to: approximately twelve months on ibrutinib. For TCR beta library preparation, roughly 2 micrograms of genomic DNA were extracted from the cryopreserved PBMCs. High-throughput TCR beta sequencing was performed on longitudinal blood samples from CLL patients receiving ibrutinib monotherapy. The patients took part in an open-label, single-center phase 2 trial of ibrutinib monotherapy.

This sample is drawn from a study of cytotoxic CD8 clonotypes in ibrutinib-treated CLL (dated by TCRdb to the early 2020s). Regarding the complete study: The cohort had ten to twelve relapsed/refractory and more than 14 treatment-naive patients; around 17 were IGHV unmutated. Responses were partial in 24 patients and complete in 2; after median about 70 months follow-up, about 15 stayed in remission and some twelve progressed. Response samples were obtained after a median of approximately 12 months of treatment, with a range of about 6 to 36 months. An average of about 250,000 productive templates and some 99,000 productive rearrangements was obtained per sample. Longitudinal samples were available for about 30% of the roughly 90 trial participants. Cryopreserved peripheral blood mononuclear cells were obtained prior to treatment, at the time of response, and at either disease progression or sustained remission. All remission and progressive disease samples were collected while patients were still receiving ibrutinib. General conclusions and limits of the study: Baseline clonality exceeded that of age-matched healthy donors and correlated strongly with circulating CD8+ T-cell counts. Public clonotypes were found to be uncommon and were observed to contract or remain stable during treatment; the increase in clonality was shown to reflect expansion of private clonotypes at ibrutinib response. Sampling times were not matched between patients in sustained remission and patients whose disease was progressing, and lymph node repertoires were not examined. Clonality increased at ibrutinib response, stayed stable in sustained remission, and fell back toward baseline at progression.

Each clonotype received, on average, about 10x coverage in deep resolution sequencing performed on a MiSeq, where the target depth lay between 1 in 1 million and 1 in 200,000 T cells. The immunoSEQ hsTCRB Kit was used to generate the TCR beta libraries. For the original study's pipeline: ImmunoSEQ Data Assistant and ImmunoSEQ Analyzer were used for data analysis, and V, D and J genes were assigned according to IMGT definitions. Clonality was computed as one minus normalized Shannon entropy of productive rearrangement frequencies, ranging from 0 to 1. Public clonotype analysis was restricted to overrepresented clonotypes comprising at least 0.05% of each patient's repertoire. More than ten age-matched healthy donor repertoires from immuneACCESS were used as controls for clonality. Here the immuneACCESS table is served through TCRdb, limited to in-frame sequences with V and J called. Missing clones are a known gap in these copies; in checked studies unresolved V genes cover under half, and the rest lacks a known reason. The V and J calls and the clone size are those of that table, but D and trimming were determined from the DNA. The sample contains around 97,000 clones, 70% to 85% of them found a single time. The top ten clonotypes cover around 32% of the sample.

Sequencing was performed on PBMCs, taken after 12 months of ibrutinib treatment. The clonotype was recovered from a human donor with chronic lymphocytic leukemia. The chain uses TRBV19 and TRBJ1-2; the D gene cannot be named for sure. The CDR3 protein sequence reads: CASTVLVGDGYTF. The DNA sequence is TGTGCCAGTACGGTCTTGGTCGGGGATGGCTACACCTTC.